Sequencing of this T cell receptor (beta chain) was carried out in a study of CD8+ T cells in alopecia areata. Study results and limitations: Resident alphabeta T cells of normal skin are also sequenced in scalp samples. Elevated clonality characterized lesional scalp relative to normal scalp, particularly in alopecia totalis/universalis.

The treatment denotes: oral pan-JAK inhibitor, 5-10 mg twice daily. In the case of this clone: Its target is unknown.

This CDR3 region has 14 residues. CDR1 is GTSNPN, CDR2 SVGIG, per germline (reference sequence). With V trimmed by 4 bases and J by 1 base, 6 bases remained unmatched. Extracted from the samples, RNA was reverse transcribed into cDNA to serve as the sequencing template. Data came from immunoSEQ multiplex PCR; TCRdb stores just in-frame clones and leaves some out. Among 200,000 or so clones listed, roughly 40% were seen once. The sequence came from a human donor with alopecia areata. The chain combines TRBV30 with TRBJ1-1; TRBD1 matches at 7 bases. The source was CD4+ T cells sorted from blood, collected at approximately week 39, from a patient treated with tofacitinib. CDR3 bases: TGTGCCTGGAATTACAGGACAGGGAACACTGAAGCTTTCTTT. Encoded protein: CAWNYRTGNTEAFF. Supplemented by reference TRBV30 and TRBJ1-1, the full variable domain reads SQTIHQWPATLVQPVGSPLSLECTVEGTSNPNLYWYRQAAGRGLQLLFYSVGIGQISSEVPQNLSASRPQDRQFILSSKKLLLSDSGFYLCAWNYRTGNTEAFFGQGTRLTVV.